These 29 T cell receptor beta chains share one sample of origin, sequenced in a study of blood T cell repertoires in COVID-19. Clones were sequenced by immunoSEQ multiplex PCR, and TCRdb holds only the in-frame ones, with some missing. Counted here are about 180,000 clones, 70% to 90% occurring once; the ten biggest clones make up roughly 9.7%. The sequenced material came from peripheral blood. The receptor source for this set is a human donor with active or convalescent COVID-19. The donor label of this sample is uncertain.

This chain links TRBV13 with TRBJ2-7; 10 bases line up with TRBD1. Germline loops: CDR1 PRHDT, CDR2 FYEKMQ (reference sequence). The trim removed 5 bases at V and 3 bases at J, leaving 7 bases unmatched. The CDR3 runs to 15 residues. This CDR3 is CASSLRDRGIYEQYF. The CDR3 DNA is TGTGCCAGCAGCCTCCGGGACAGGGGTATCTACGAGCAGTACTTC.

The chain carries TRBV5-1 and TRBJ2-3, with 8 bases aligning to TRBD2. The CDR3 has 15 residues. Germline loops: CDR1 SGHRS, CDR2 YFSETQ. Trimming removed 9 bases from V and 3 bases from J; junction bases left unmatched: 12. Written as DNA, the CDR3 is TGCGCCACCCGGGGGACGGGAGGGACGACAGATACGCAGTATTTT. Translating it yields CATRGTGGTTDTQYF.

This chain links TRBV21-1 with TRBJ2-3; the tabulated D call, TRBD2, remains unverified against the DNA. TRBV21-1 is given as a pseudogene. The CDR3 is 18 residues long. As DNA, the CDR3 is TGTGCCAGCAGCCCACCGAGCGGGAGTCGACACCCAACAGATACGCAGTATTTT. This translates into CASSPPSGSRHPTDTQYF.

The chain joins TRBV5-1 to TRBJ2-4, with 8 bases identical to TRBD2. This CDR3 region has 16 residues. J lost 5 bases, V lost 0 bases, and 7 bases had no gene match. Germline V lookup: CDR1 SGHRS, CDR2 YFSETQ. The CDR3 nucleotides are TGCGCCAGCAGCTTGGCGGGTAGCGGGAAGCAAAACATTCAGTACTTC. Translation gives CASSLAGSGKQNIQYF.

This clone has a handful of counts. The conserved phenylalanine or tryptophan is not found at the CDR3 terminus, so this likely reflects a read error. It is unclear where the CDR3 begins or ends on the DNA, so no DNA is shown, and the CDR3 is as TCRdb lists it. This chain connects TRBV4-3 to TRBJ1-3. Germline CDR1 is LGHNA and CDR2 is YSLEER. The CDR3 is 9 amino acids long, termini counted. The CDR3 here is CASSQSTGG.

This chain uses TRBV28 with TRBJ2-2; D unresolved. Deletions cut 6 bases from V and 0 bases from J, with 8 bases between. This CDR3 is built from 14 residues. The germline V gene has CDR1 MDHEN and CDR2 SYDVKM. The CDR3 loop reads CASRLLSNTGELFF. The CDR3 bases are TGTGCCAGCAGGCTACTATCGAACACCGGGGAGCTGTTTTTT.

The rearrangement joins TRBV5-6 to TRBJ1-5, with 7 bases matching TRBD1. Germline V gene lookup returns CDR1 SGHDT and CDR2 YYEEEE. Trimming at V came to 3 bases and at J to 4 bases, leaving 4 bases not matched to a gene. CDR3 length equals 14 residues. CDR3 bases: TGTGCCAGCAGCTCGGGACAGATTAATCAGCCCCAGCATTTT. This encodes CASSSGQINQPQHF.

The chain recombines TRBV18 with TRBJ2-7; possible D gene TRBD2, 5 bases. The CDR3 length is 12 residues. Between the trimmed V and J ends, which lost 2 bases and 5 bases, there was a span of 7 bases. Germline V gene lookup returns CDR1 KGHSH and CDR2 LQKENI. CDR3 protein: CASSPDGDEQYF. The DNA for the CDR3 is TGTGCCAGCTCACCAGACGGGGACGAGCAGTACTTC. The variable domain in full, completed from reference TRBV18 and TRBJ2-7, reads NAGVMQNPRHLVRRRGQEARLRCSPMKGHSHVYWYRQLPEEGLKFMVYLQKENIIDESGMPKERFSAEFPKEGPSILRIQQVVRGDSAAYFCASSPDGDEQYFGPGTRLTVT.

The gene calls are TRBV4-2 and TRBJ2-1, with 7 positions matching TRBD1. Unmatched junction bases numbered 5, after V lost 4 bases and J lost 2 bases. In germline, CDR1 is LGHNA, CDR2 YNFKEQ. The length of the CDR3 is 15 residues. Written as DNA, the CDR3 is TGTGCCAGCAGCCCCAACAGGGGTCCCTACAATGAGCAGTTCTTC. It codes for CASSPNRGPYNEQFF.

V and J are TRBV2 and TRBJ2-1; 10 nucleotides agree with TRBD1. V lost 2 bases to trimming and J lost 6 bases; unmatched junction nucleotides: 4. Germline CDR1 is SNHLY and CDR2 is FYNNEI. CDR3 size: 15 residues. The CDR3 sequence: CASSERQGALNEQFF. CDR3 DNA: TGTGCCAGCAGTGAACGACAGGGGGCACTCAATGAGCAGTTCTTC.

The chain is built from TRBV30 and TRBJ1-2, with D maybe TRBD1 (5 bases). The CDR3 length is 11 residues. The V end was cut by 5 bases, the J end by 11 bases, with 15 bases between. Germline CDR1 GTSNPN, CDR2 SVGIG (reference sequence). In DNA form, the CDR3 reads TGTGCCTGGGGGTCAGGGCCACGGTACACCTTC. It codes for CAWGSGPRYTF.

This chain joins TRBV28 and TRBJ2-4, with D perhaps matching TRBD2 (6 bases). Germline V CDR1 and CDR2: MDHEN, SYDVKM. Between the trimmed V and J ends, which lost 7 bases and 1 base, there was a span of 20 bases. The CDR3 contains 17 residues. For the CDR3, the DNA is TGTGCCAGCACCTTGGGGGGATCTCTAAGGGCCAAAAACATTCAGTACTTC. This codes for CASTLGGSLRAKNIQYF.

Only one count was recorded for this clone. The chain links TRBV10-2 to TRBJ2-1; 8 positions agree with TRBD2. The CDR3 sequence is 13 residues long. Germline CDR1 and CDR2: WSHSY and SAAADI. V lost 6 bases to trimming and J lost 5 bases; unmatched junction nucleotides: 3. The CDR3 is CASSSLADNEQFF. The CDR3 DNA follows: TGCGCCAGCAGCTCACTAGCGGACAATGAGCAGTTCTTC.

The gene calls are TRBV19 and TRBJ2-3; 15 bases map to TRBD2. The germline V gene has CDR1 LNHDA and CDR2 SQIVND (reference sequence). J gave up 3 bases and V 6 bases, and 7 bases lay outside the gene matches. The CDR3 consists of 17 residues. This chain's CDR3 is CASRPGTSGRKTDTQYF. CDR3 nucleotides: TGTGCCAGTAGGCCCGGGACTAGCGGGAGGAAGACAGATACGCAGTATTTT.

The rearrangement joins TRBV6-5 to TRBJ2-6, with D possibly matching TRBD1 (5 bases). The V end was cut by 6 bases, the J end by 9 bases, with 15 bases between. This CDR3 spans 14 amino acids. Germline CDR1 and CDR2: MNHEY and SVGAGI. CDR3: CASSFSGQVNVLTF. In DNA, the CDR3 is TGTGCCAGCAGCTTTTCCGGACAAGTCAACGTCCTGACTTTC.

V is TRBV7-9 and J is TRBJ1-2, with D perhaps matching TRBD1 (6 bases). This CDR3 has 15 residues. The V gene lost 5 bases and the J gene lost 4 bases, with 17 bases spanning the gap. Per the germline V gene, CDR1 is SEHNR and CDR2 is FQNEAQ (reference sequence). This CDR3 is CASSHGQRKSYGYTF. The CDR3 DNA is TGTGCCAGCAGCCACGGACAGCGCAAGAGCTATGGCTACACCTTC.

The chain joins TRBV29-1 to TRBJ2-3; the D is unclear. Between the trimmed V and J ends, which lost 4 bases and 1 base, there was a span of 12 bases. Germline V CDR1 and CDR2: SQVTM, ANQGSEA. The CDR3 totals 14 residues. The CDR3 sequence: CSVGRFQGTDTQYF. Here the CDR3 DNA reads TGCAGCGTTGGACGGTTCCAGGGCACAGATACGCAGTATTTT.

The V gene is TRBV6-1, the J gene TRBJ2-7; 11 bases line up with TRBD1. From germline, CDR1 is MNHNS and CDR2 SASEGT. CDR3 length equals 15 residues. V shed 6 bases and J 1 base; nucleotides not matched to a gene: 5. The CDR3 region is CASRSGTGGSYEQYF. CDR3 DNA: TGTGCCAGCAGGTCCGGGACAGGGGGTTCCTACGAGCAGTACTTC.

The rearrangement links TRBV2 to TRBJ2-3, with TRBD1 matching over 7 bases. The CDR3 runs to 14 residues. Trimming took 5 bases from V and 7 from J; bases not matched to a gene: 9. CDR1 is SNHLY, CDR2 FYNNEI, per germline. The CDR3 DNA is TGTGCCAGCAGTTTCAGGACAGGATCAAATACGCAGTATTTT. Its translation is CASSFRTGSNTQYF.

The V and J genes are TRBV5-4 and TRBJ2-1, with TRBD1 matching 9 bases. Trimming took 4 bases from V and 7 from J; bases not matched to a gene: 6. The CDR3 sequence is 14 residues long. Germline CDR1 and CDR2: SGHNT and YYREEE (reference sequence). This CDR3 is CASSLRTGENEQFF. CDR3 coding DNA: TGTGCCAGCAGCCTCAGGACAGGGGAAAATGAGCAGTTCTTC.

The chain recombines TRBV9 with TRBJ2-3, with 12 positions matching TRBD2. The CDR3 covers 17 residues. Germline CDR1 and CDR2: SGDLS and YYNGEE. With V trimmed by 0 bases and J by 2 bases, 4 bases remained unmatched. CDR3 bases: TGTGCCAGCAGCGTAGGGCTAGCGGGAGGGATCACAGATACGCAGTATTTT. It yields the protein CASSVGLAGGITDTQYF. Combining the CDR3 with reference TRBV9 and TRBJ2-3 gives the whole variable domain DSGVTQTPKHLITATGQRVTLRCSPRSGDLSVYWYQQSLDQGLQFLIQYYNGEERAKGNILERFSAQQFPDLHSELNLSSLELGDSALYFCASSVGLAGGITDTQYFGPGTRLTVL.

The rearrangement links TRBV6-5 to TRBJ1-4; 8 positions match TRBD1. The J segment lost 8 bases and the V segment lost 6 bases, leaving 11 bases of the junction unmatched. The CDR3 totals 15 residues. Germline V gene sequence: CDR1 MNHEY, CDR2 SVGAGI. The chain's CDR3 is CASSQGQGLGEKLFF. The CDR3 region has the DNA TGTGCCAGCAGCCAAGGACAGGGACTTGGAGAAAAACTGTTTTTT.

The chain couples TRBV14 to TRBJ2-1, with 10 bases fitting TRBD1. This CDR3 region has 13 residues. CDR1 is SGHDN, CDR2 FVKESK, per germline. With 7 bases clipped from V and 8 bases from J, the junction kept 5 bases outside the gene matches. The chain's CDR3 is CASNRQGAYEQFF. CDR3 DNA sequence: TGTGCCAGCAATAGACAGGGGGCCTATGAGCAGTTCTTC. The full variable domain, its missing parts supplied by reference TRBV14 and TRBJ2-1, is EAGVTQFPSHSVIEKGQTVTLRCDPISGHDNLYWYRRVMGKEIKFLLHFVKESKQDESGMPNNRFLAERTGGTYSTLKVQPAELEDSGVYFCASNRQGAYEQFFGPGTRLTVL.

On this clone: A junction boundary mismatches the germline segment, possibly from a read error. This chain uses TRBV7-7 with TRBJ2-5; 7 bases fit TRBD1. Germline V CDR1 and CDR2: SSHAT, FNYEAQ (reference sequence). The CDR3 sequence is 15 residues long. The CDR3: CASSLGRQGVETQYF. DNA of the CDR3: TGTGCTAGCAGCTTAGGTCGACAGGGCGTCGAGACCCAGTACTTC. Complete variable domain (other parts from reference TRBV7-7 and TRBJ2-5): GAGVSQSPRYKVTKRGQDVTLRCDPISSHATLYWYQQALGQGPEFLTYFNYEAQPDKSGLPSDRFSAERPEGSISTLTIQRTEQRDSAMYRCASSLGRQGVETQYFGPGTRLLVL.

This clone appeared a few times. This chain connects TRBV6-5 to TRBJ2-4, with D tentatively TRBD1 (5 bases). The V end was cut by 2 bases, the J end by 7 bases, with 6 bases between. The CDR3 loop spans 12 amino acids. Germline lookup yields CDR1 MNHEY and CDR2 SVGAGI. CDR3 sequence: CASSYKGNIQYF. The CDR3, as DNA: TGTGCCAGCAGTTACAAGGGGAACATTCAGTACTTC.

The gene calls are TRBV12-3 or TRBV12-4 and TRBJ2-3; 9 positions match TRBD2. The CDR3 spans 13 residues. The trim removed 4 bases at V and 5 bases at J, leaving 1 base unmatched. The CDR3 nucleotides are TGTGCCAGCAGTTCACTAGCGGGAGATACGCAGTATTTT. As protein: CASSSLAGDTQYF.

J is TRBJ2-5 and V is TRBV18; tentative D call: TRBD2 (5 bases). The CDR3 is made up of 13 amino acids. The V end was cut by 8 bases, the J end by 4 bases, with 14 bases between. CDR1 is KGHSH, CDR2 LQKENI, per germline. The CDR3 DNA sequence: TGTGCCAGCCGAGGGAATGAGGCAGAGACCCAGTACTTC. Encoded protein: CASRGNEAETQYF. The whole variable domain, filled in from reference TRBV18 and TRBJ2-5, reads NAGVMQNPRHLVRRRGQEARLRCSPMKGHSHVYWYRQLPEEGLKFMVYLQKENIIDESGMPKERFSAEFPKEGPSILRIQQVVRGDSAAYFCASRGNEAETQYFGPGTRLLVL.

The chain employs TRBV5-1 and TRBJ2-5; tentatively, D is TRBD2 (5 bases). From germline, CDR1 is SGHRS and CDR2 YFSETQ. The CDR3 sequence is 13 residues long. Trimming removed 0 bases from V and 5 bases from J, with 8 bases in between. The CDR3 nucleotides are TGCGCCAGCAGCTTGGAGAGGGTGGAGACCCAGTACTTC. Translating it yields CASSLERVETQYF.

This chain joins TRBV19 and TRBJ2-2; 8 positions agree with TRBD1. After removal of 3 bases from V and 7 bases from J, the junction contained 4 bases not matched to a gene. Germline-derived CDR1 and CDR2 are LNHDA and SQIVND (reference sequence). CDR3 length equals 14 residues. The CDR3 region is CASSIWTGNGELFF. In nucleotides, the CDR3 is TGTGCCAGTAGTATTTGGACAGGGAACGGGGAGCTGTTTTTT.